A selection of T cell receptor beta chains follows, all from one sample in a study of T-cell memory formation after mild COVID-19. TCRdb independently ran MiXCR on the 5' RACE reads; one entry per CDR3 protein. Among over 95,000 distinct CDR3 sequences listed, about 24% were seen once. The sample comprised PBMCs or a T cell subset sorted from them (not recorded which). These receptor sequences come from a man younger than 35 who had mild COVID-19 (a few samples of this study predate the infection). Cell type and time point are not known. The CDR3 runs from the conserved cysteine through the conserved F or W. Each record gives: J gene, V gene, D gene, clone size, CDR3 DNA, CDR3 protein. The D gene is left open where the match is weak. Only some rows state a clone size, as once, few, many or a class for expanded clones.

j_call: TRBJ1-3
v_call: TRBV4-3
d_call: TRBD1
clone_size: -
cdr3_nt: TGCGCCAGCAGCCAAGATCCCGGGACAGGGTATAACACCATATATTTT
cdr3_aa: CASSQDPGTGYNTIYF

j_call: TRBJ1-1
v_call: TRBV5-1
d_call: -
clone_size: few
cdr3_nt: TGCGCCAGCAGCTCGACACGCTCCGAAGCTTTCTTT
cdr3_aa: CASSSTRSEAFF

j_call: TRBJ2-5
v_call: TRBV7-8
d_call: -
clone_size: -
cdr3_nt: TGTGCCAGCAGCTTAGTTCCGTCTAGCGCCCCCGAGACCCAGTACTTC
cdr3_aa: CASSLVPSSAPETQYF

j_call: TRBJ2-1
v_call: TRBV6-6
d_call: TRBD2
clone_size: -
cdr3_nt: TGTGCCAGCAGTAAAACTAGCGGGGGGGCCTCGGGGGAGCAGTTCTTC
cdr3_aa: CASSKTSGGASGEQFF

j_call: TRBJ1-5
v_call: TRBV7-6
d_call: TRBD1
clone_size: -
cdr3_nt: TGTGCCAGCAGCCTAGGGACAGGAGATCAGCCCCAGCATTTT
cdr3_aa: CASSLGTGDQPQHF

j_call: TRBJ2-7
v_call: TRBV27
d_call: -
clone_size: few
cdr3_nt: TGTGCCAGCAGTTTCAGCTTCTCCTACGAGCAGTACTTC
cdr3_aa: CASSFSFSYEQYF

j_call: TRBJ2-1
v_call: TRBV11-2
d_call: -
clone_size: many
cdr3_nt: TGTGCCAGCAGCTTGGCTTCAGACAATGAGCAGTTCTTC
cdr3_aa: CASSLASDNEQFF

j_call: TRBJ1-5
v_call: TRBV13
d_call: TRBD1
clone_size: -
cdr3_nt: TGTGCCAGCAGCTTTACCGGGACAGGGATCAATCAGCCCCAGCATTTT
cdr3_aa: CASSFTGTGINQPQHF

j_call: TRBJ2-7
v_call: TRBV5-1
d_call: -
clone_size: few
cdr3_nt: TGCGCCAGCAGCTCCAGGGAACTCGGCTACGAGCAGTACTTC
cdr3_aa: CASSSRELGYEQYF

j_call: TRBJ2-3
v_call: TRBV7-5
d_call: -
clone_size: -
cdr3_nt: -
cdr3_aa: CISVPELDTQYF

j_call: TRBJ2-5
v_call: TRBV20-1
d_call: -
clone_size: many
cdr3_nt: TGCAGTGCTAGGGCCTCCGGGACAAGCCAAGAGACCCAGTACTTC
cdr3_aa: CSARASGTSQETQYF

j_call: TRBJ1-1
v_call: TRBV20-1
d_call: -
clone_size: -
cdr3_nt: TGCAGTGCTAGTGATCGCGCCAGGGTCTCTGAAGCTTTCTTT
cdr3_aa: CSASDRARVSEAFF

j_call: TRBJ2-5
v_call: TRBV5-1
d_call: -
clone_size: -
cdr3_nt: TGCGCCAGCAGCTTGGAGGGGGAAGAGACCCAGTACTTC
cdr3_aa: CASSLEGEETQYF

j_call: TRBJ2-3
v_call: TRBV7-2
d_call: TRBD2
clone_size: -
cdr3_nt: TGTGCCATCACCGGGACTAGCGGGGTTACAGATACGCAGTATTTT
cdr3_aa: CAITGTSGVTDTQYF

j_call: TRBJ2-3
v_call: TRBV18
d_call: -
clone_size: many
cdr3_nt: TGTGCCAGCGGAACAGATACGCAGTATTTT
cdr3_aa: CASGTDTQYF

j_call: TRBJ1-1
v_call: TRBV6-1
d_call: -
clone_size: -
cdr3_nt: TGTGCCAGCAGTGGGTACATCTACACTGAAGCTTTCTTT
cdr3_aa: CASSGYIYTEAFF

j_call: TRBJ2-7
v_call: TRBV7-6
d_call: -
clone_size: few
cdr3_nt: TGTGCCAGCAGCCAAACCGGCGGGACCAACGAGCAGTACTTC
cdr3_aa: CASSQTGGTNEQYF

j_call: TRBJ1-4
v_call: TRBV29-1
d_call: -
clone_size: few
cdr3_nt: TGCAGCGTGGGTTTCCTGTCGGAACTGTTTTTT
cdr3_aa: CSVGFLSELFF

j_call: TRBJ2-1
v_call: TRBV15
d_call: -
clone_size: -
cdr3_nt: TGTGCCACCAGCAGAGAAGGGGCGGCCTACAATGAGCAGTTCTTC
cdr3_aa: CATSREGAAYNEQFF

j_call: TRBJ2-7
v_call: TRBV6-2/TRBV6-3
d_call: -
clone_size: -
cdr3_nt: TGTGCCAGCAGTTACGTGGGGTCACCCCTCGAAGAGCAGTACTTC
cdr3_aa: CASSYVGSPLEEQYF

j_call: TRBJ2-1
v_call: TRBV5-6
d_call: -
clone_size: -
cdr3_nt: TGTGCCAGCAAGCTGCGGGACGGTAAATACAATGAGCAGTTCTTC
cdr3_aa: CASKLRDGKYNEQFF

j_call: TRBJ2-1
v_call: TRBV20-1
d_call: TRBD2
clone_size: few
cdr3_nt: TGCAGTGCTACCTCCGGGGCGAGCGGGGCCCGCGGCGAGCAGTTCTTC
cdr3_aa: CSATSGASGARGEQFF

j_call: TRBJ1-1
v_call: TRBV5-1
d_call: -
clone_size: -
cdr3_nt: TGCGCCAGCAGCTTTAGGTCAGGGGCGAACACTGAAGCTTTCTTT
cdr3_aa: CASSFRSGANTEAFF

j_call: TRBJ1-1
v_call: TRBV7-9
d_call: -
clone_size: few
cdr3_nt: TGTGCCAGCAGCTTAGAATCAGGGATGAACACTGAAGCTTTCTTT
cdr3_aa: CASSLESGMNTEAFF

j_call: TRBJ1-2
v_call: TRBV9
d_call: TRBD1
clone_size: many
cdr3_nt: TGTGCCAGCAGCGACCGGGACAGGACTAACTATGGCTACACCTTC
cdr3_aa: CASSDRDRTNYGYTF

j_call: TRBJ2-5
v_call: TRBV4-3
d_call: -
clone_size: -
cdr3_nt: TGCGCCAGCAGCCAAGTAAGACTATCGGAGCAAGAGACCCAGTACTTC
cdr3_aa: CASSQVRLSEQETQYF

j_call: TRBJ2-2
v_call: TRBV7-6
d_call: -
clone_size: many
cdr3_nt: TGTGCCAGCAGCTTAGAAGGTCAGCCTAGAGACACCGGGGAGCTGTTTTTT
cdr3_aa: CASSLEGQPRDTGELFF

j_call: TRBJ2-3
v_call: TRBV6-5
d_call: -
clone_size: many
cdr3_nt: TGTGCCAGCAGTCCTGACAGCACAGATACGCAGTATTTT
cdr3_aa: CASSPDSTDTQYF

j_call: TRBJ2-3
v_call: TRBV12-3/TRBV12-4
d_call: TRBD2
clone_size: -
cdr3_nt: TGTGCCAGCAGTTTCTCGGCGGGGGGAACTAGCACAGATACGCAGTATTTT
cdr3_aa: CASSFSAGGTSTDTQYF

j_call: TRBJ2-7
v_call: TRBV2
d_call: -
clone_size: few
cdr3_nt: TGTGCCAGCAGTGACCTACCTTACGAGCAGTACTTC
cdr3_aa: CASSDLPYEQYF

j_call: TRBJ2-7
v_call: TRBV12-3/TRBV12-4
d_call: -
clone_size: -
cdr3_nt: TGTGCCAGCAGTTTAGTACAGGGCTACGAGCAGTACTTC
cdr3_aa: CASSLVQGYEQYF

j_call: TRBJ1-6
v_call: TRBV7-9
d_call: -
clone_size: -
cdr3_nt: TGTGCCAGCAGAGCCCCGGGGGTAGGAGATTCACCCCTCCACTTT
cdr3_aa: CASRAPGVGDSPLHF

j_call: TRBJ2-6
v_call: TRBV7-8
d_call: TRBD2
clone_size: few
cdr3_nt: TGTGCCAGCAGCCCCGGGACTATCGGCTCTGGGGCCAACGTCCTGACTTTC
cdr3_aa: CASSPGTIGSGANVLTF

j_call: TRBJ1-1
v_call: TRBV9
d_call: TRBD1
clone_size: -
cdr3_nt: TGTGCCAGCAGCGCGGGACAGGGACCCTCCACTGAAGCTTTCTTT
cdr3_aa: CASSAGQGPSTEAFF

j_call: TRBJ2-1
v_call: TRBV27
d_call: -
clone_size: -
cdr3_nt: TGTGCCAGCAGCCCTACGGGGTATGATGAGCAGTTCTTC
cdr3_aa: CASSPTGYDEQFF

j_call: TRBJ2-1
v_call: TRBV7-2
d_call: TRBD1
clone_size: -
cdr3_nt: TGTGCCAGCAGCACATGGACAGGGGGAAGCAATGAGCAGTTCTTC
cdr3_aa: CASSTWTGGSNEQFF

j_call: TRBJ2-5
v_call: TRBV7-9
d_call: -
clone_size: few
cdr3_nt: TGTGCCAGCAGCTTGGGCAACCAAGAGACCCAGTACTTC
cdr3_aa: CASSLGNQETQYF

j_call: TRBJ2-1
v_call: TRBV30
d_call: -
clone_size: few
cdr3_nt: TGTGCCTGGAGCGCCTCCCCGATGGTTAGCTCCTACAATGAGCAGTTCTTC
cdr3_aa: CAWSASPMVSSYNEQFF

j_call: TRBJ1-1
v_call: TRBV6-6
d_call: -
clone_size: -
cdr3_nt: TGTGCCAGCAGTTACGACACTGAAGCTTTCTTT
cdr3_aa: CASSYDTEAFF